Listed here are 19 T cell receptor beta chains from one sample, sequenced in a study of T cells in tuberculosis. The method was immunoSEQ multiplex PCR; TCRdb's version includes in-frame clones alone and lacks a portion of them. The sample records 70,000 to 95,000 clones, more than 75% being singletons. Thawed, overnight-rested PBMC were stained with GMM-loaded CD1B tetramer, viability dye and anti-CD3, then sorted. The CD1B tetramers carried C32 glucose monomycolate purified from Rhodococcus equi. The sequencing sample was made of CD1b-GMM tetramer-negative cells sorted from PBMCs. Every receptor here comes from an adult woman with latent tuberculosis.

The chain recombines TRBV2 with TRBJ1-1; 8 bases are a match to TRBD1. The CDR3 is 15 residues long. Germline V lookup: CDR1 SNHLY, CDR2 FYNNEI. Trimming at V came to 6 bases and at J to 8 bases, leaving 14 bases not matched to a gene. CDR3 coding DNA: TGTGCCAGCAGACCTAGACAGGGGCGGGGGTCGGAAGCTTTCTTT. Protein sequence: CASRPRQGRGSEAFF.

This sequence joins TRBV28 and TRBJ1-3; perhaps TRBD1 as D (6 bases). The CDR3 has 15 residues. V was shortened by 5 bases and J by 0 bases, with 11 bases between the two germline ends. The germline V gene encodes CDR1 MDHEN and CDR2 SYDVKM. The CDR3 DNA is TGTGCCAGCAGTATAGAACAGGGCTCTGGAAACACCATATATTTT. Its translation is CASSIEQGSGNTIYF.

The chain carries TRBV19 and TRBJ2-7; 9 bases are a match to TRBD1. With 5 bases clipped from V and 5 bases from J, the junction kept 10 bases outside the gene matches. Germline lookup yields CDR1 LNHDA and CDR2 SQIVND (reference sequence). The length of the CDR3 is 15 residues. CDR3 DNA sequence: TGTGCCAGTAGTTTCAGGGACAGGGTAATCAACGAGCAGTACTTC. Protein product: CASSFRDRVINEQYF.

This clone has only one observation. The V call is TRBV19, the J call TRBJ2-5; 8 bases align to TRBD2. CDR3 size: 13 residues. The J segment lost 1 base and the V segment lost 8 bases, leaving 3 bases of the junction unmatched. Per germline, CDR1 LNHDA and CDR2 SQIVND (reference sequence). The DNA for the CDR3 is TGTGCCAGTCGGCGGGGGGCCCAAGAGACCCAGTACTTC. It specifies CASRRGAQETQYF.

This chain connects TRBV27 to TRBJ1-2, with 7 bases lining up with TRBD1. The CDR3 is made up of 13 amino acids. Germline V gene data show CDR1 as MNHEY and CDR2 as SMNVEV (reference sequence). The trim removed 5 bases at V and 8 bases at J, leaving 8 bases unmatched. CDR3 region: CASSVGQIGGYTF. The CDR3 DNA sequence: TGTGCCAGCAGTGTGGGACAGATTGGAGGCTACACCTTC.

The gene calls are TRBV5-1 and TRBJ1-1; D is unresolved. The CDR3 spans 13 residues. Trimming cost V 6 bases and J 5 bases, with 14 bases left between them. Germline V gene lookup returns CDR1 SGHRS and CDR2 YFSETQ. The CDR3, as DNA: TGCGCCAGCACGGAGGGTAGTTCTACTGAAGCTTTCTTT. This codes for CASTEGSSTEAFF.

This clone came up once. The J gene is TRBJ2-2, the V gene TRBV2; TRBD2 might be the D (6 bases). The CDR3 spans 12 residues. The V end lost 9 bases, the J end lost 7 bases, and 12 bases lay between the germline ends. Germline CDR1 is SNHLY and CDR2 is FYNNEI. The CDR3: CASVGGSGELFF. CDR3 DNA: TGTGCCAGTGTGGGGGGTAGCGGGGAGCTGTTTTTT.

V gene TRBV5-5 combines with J gene TRBJ2-7; 7 nucleotides align to TRBD1. V was clipped by 1 base and J by 3 bases; unmatched bases: 4. Germline V CDR1 and CDR2: SGHKS, YYEKEE (reference sequence). This CDR3 comprises 14 residues. CDR3 nucleotide sequence: TGTGCCAGCAGCTTGACAGGGGTCTACTACGAGCAGTACTTC. Amino acid sequence: CASSLTGVYYEQYF.

This chain links TRBV4-2 with TRBJ2-2; the D gene is possibly TRBD1 (6 bases). CDR1 is LGHNA, CDR2 YNFKEQ, per germline. Between the trimmed V and J ends, which lost 3 bases and 5 bases, there was a span of 13 bases. The CDR3 runs 15 residues. The CDR3 nucleotides read TGTGCCAGCAGCCACGACAGGTGGAGGACCGGGGAGCTGTTTTTT. This codes for CASSHDRWRTGELFF.

J is TRBJ1-2 and V is TRBV6-1, with 7 bases lining up with TRBD1. This CDR3 has 13 residues. After removal of 7 bases from V and 5 bases from J, the junction contained 7 bases not matched to a gene. The germline V gene has CDR1 MNHNS and CDR2 SASEGT. This chain's CDR3 is CASNTDRRYGYTF. Here the CDR3 DNA reads TGTGCCAGCAATACGGACAGGAGGTATGGCTACACCTTC.

Comments on this clone: The junction differs from germline at one of its ends, possibly a read error. This chain joins TRBV7-7 and TRBJ2-3; tentative D call: TRBD2 (6 bases). Germline loops: CDR1 SSHAT, CDR2 FNYEAQ (reference sequence). The CDR3 consists of 15 residues. This chain's CDR3 is CASSLGRRGSDTQYF. The CDR3 DNA follows: TGTGCTAGCAGCTTAGGGCGACGGGGGTCAGATACGCAGTATTTT. The variable domain in full, completed from reference TRBV7-7 and TRBJ2-3, reads GAGVSQSPRYKVTKRGQDVTLRCDPISSHATLYWYQQALGQGPEFLTYFNYEAQPDKSGLPSDRFSAERPEGSISTLTIQRTEQRDSAMYRCASSLGRRGSDTQYFGPGTRLTVL.

The chain recombines TRBV15 with TRBJ2-5; 9 bases align to TRBD1. V shed 5 bases and J 7 bases; nucleotides not matched to a gene: 11. The CDR3 has 15 residues. Germline V gene lookup returns CDR1 LNHNV and CDR2 YYDKDF (reference sequence). Here the CDR3 DNA reads TGTGCCACCAGCTCAAGGAGGACAGGGGTGGGGACCCAGTACTTC. It encodes CATSSRRTGVGTQYF.

The V and J genes are TRBV7-3 and TRBJ2-1; 9 bases fit TRBD2. J lost 8 bases, V lost 2 bases, and 7 bases had no gene match. The CDR3 totals 15 residues. CDR1 is SGHTA, CDR2 FQGTGA, per germline. The CDR3 DNA is TGTGCCAGCAGCTTATTTCCTAGCGGGGTCTATGAGCAGTTCTTC. Translated, it gives CASSLFPSGVYEQFF.

The V and J genes are TRBV7-6 and TRBJ2-7; TRBD1 matches 7 bases. CDR3 size: 15 residues. Per germline, CDR1 SGHVS and CDR2 FNYEAQ. V was pared by 5 bases and J by 0 bases, with 7 bases of the junction left unmatched. The CDR3 reads CASSPRDSSSYEQYF. Here the CDR3 DNA reads TGTGCCAGCAGCCCCAGGGACAGCAGCTCCTACGAGCAGTACTTC. Using reference TRBV7-6 and TRBJ2-7 for the parts outside the CDR3, the full variable domain is GAGVSQSPRYKVTKRGQDVALRCDPISGHVSLYWYRQALGQGPEFLTYFNYEAQQDKSGLPNDRFSAERPEGSISTLTIQRTEQRDSAMYRCASSPRDSSSYEQYFGPGTRLTVT.

The chain employs TRBV5-4 and TRBJ1-2; perhaps TRBD1 as D (6 bases). Germline CDR1 reads SGHNT; CDR2 reads YYREEE (reference sequence). The CDR3 consists of 14 residues. The V and J ends lost 0 bases and 4 bases respectively, with 10 bases between them. In DNA form, the CDR3 reads TGTGCCAGCAGCTTGGTGGGGGCAGCCTATGGCTACACCTTC. Its protein product is CASSLVGAAYGYTF.

V is TRBV28 and J is TRBJ1-5; possibly TRBD1 for D (6 bases). Trimming left V 3 bases short and J 3 bases short, with 9 bases between. The CDR3 totals 14 residues. The germline V gene has CDR1 MDHEN and CDR2 SYDVKM. CDR3 sequence reads: CASSLGGANQPQHF. In nucleotides, the CDR3 is TGTGCCAGCAGTTTGGGGGGGGCCAATCAGCCCCAGCATTTT.

This chain connects TRBV4-1 to TRBJ1-6; weak D call: TRBD1 (6 bases). CDR3 length: 15 amino acids. Between the trimmed V and J ends, which lost 1 base and 10 bases, there was a span of 14 bases. In germline, CDR1 is MGHRA, CDR2 YSYEKL. The CDR3 region is CASSQVGGPISPLHF. The CDR3 DNA reads as TGCGCCAGCAGCCAAGTGGGGGGGCCTATCTCACCCCTCCACTTT.

This sequence joins TRBV28 and TRBJ1-6, with D perhaps matching TRBD1 (5 bases). The CDR3 length is 15 residues. Germline CDR1 and CDR2: MDHEN and SYDVKM. The V end was cut by 6 bases, the J end by 7 bases, with 16 bases between. As DNA, the CDR3 is TGTGCCAGCAGAGAGGAATACAGGCCAAATTCACCCCTCCACTTT. Its translation is CASREEYRPNSPLHF.

The chain is built from TRBV19 and TRBJ1-2; D may be TRBD1 (6 bases). With 6 bases removed from V and 4 bases from J, the gap between germline ends came to 12 bases. The CDR3 has 13 residues. Germline CDR1 and CDR2: LNHDA and SQIVND (reference sequence). The CDR3 reads CASSPGHSYGYTF. The CDR3 DNA is TGTGCCAGTAGCCCGGGACACAGCTATGGCTACACCTTC.